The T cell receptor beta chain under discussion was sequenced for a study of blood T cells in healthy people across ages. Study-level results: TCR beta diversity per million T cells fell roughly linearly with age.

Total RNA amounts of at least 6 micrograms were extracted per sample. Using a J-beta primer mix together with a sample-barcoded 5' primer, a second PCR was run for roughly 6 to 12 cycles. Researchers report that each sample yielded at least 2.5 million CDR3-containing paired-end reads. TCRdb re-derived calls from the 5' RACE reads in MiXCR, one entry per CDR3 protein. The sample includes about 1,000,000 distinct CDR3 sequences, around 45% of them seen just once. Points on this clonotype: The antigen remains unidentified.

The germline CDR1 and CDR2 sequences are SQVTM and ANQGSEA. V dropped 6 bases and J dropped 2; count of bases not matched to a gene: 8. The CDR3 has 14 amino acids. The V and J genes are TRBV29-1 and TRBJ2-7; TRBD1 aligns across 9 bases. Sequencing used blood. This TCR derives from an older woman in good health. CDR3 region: CSVGGRTGAYEQYF. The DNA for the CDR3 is TGCAGCGTAGGGGGCCGGACAGGGGCCTACGAGCAGTACTTC.